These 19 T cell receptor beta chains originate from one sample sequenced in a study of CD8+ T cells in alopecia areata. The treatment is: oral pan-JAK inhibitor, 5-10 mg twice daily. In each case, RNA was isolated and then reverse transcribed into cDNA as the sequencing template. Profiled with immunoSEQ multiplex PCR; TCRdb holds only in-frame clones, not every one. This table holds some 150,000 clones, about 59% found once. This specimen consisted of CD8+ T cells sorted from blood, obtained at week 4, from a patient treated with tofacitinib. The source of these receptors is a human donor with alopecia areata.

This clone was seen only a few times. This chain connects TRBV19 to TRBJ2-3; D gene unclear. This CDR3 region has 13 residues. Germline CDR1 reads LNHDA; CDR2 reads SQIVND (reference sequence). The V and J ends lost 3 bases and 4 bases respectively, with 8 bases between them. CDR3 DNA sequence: TGTGCCAGTAGTATCGGGTCCCCAGATACGCAGTATTTT. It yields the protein CASSIGSPDTQYF.

DNA for the CDR3: TGTGCCAGCAGTGGAAATCGGGGCCATGGCTACACCTTC. Encoded protein: CASSGNRGHGYTF. The chain has TRBV6-5 and TRBJ1-2, with D possibly TRBD1 on 5 matching bases. Between the trimmed V and J ends, which lost 5 bases and 6 bases, there was a span of 13 bases. This CDR3 region has 13 residues. The germline V gene has CDR1 MNHEY and CDR2 SVGAGI.

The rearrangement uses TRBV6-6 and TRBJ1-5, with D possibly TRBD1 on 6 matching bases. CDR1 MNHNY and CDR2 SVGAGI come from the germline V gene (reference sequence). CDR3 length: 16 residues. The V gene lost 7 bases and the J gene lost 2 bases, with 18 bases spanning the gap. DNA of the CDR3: TGTGCCAGCACCCCCCGGGACATCGTCGGCAATCAGCCCCAGCATTTT. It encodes CASTPRDIVGNQPQHF.

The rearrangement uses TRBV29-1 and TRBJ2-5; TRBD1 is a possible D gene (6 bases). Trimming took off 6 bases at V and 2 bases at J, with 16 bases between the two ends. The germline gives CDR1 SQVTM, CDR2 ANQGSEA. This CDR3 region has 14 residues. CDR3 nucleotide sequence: TGCAGCGTACCCGTGGGGACATTACAAGAGACCCAGTACTTC. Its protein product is CSVPVGTLQETQYF.

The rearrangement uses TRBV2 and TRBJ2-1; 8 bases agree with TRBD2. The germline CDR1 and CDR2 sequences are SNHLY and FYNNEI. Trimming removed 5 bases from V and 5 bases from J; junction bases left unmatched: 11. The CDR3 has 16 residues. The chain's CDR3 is CASSPVAGLSNNEQFF. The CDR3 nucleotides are TGTGCCAGCAGTCCGGTAGCGGGGCTATCCAACAATGAGCAGTTCTTC.

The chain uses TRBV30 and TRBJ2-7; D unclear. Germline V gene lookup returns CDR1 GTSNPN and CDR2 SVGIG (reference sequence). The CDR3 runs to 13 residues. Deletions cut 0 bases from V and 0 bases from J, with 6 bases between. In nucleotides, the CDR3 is TGTGCCTGGAGTGTAGGCAACTCCTACGAGCAGTACTTC. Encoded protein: CAWSVGNSYEQYF.

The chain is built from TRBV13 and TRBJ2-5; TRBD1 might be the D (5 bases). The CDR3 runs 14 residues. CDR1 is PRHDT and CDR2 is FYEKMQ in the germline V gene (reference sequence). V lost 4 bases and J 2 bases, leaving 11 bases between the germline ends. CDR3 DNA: TGTGCCAGCAGCTCGACAGATTATCAAGAGACCCAGTACTTC. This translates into CASSSTDYQETQYF. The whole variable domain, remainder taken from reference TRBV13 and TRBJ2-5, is AAGVIQSPRHLIKEKRETATLKCYPIPRHDTVYWYQQGPGQDPQFLISFYEKMQSDKGSIPDRFSAQQFSDYHSELNMSSLELGDSALYFCASSSTDYQETQYFGPGTRLLVL.

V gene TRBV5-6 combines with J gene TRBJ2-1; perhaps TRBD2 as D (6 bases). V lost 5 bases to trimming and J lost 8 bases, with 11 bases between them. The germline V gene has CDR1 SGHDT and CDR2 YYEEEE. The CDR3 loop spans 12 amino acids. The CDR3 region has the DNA TGTGCCAGCAGTTCGGGACTCCATGAGCAGTTCTTC. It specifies CASSSGLHEQFF.

The CDR3 bases are TGCGCCAGCAGCCCCCTCGACACCTCGAACACCGGGGAGCTGTTTTTT. Its protein product is CASSPLDTSNTGELFF. The gene calls are TRBV4-1 and TRBJ2-2; D remains unclear. This CDR3 contains 16 residues. The germline V and J ends were trimmed by 4 bases and 0 bases, with 12 bases remaining between them. Germline CDR1 MGHRA, CDR2 YSYEKL.

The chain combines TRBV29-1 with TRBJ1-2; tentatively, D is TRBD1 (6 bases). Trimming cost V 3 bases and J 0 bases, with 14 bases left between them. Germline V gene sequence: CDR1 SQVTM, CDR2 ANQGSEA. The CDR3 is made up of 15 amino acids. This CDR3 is CSVEAEGGANYGYTF. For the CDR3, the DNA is TGCAGCGTTGAGGCAGAGGGGGGAGCTAACTATGGCTACACCTTC.

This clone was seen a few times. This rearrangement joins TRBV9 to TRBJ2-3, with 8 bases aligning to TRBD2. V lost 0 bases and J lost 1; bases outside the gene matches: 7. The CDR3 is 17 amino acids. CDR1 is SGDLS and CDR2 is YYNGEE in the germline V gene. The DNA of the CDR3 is TGTGCCAGCAGCGTAGAATCAGCGGGGGCCCGCACAGATACGCAGTATTTT. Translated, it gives CASSVESAGARTDTQYF.

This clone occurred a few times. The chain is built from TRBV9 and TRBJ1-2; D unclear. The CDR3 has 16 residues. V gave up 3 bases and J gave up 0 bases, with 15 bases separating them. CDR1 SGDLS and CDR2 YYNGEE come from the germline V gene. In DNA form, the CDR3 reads TGTGCCAGCAGCGCGTACCGGGCCTCAGCTAACTATGGCTACACCTTC. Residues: CASSAYRASANYGYTF.

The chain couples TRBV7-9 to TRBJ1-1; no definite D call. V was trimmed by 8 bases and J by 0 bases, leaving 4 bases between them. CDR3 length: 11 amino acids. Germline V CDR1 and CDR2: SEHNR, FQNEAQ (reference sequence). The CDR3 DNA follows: TGTGCCAGCGTGTTGAACACTGAAGCTTTCTTT. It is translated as CASVLNTEAFF.

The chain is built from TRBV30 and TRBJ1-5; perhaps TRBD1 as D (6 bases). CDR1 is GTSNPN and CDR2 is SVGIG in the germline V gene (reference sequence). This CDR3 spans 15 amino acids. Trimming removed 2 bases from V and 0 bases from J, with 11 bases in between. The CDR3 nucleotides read TGTGCCTGGAGTCGGGGACAAGCTAGCAATCAGCCCCAGCATTTT. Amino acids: CAWSRGQASNQPQHF.

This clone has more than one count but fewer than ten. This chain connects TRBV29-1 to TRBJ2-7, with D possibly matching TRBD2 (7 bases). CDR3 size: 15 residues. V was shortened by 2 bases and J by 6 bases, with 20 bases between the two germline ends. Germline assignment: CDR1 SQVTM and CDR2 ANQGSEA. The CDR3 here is CSVEFEVRGAGEQYF. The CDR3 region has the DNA TGCAGCGTTGAATTCGAGGTTCGGGGGGCCGGCGAGCAGTACTTC.

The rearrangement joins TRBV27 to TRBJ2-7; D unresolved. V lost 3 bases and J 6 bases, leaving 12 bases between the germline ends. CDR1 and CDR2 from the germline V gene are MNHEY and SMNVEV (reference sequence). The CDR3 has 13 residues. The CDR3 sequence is CASSFLAGSEQYF. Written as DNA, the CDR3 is TGTGCCAGCAGTTTCCTTGCAGGAAGCGAGCAGTACTTC.

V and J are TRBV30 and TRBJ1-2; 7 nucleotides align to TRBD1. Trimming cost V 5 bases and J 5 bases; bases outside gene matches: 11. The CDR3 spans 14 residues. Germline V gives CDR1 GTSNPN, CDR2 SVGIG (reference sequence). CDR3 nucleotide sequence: TGTGCCTGGGCGCTAGGGGGCTTGAAGTATGGCTACACCTTC. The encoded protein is CAWALGGLKYGYTF.

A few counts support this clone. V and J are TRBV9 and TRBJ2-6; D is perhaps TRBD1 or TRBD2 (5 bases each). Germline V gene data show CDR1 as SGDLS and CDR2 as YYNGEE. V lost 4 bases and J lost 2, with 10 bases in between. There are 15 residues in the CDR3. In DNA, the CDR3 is TGTGCCAGCAGCCCCTGGGGGACTGGGGCCAACGTCCTGACTTTC. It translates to CASSPWGTGANVLTF.

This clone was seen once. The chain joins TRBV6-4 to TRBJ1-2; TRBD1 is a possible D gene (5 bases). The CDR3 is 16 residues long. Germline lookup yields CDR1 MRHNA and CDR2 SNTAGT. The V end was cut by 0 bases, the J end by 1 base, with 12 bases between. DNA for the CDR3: TGTGCCAGCAGTGACTCTTCGGAGGGGATTAACTATGGCTACACCTTC. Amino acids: CASSDSSEGINYGYTF.